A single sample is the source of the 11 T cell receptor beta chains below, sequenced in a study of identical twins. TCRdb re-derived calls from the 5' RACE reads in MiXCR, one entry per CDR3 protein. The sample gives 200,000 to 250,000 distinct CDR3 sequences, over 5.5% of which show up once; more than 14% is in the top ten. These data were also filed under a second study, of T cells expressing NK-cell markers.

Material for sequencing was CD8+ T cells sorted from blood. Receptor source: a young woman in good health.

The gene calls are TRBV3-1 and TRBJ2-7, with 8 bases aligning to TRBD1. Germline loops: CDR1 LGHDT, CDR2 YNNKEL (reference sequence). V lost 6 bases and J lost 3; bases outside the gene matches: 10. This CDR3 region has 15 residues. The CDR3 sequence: CASRPARTGSYEQYF. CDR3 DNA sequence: TGTGCCAGCAGACCCGCCCGGACAGGGAGCTACGAGCAGTACTTC.

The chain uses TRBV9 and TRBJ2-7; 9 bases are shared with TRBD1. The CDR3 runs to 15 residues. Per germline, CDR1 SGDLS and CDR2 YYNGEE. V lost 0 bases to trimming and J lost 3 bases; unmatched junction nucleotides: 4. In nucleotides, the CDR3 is TGTGCCAGCAGCGTAGCGGGGACAGGGCTCTACGAGCAGTACTTC. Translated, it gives CASSVAGTGLYEQYF.

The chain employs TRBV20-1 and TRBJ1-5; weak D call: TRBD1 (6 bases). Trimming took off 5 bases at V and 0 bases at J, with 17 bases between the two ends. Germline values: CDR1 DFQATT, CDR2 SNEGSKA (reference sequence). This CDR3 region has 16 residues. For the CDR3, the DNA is TGCAGTGCTCTCCAGGACAGCAGTTATAGCAATCAGCCCCAGCATTTT. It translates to CSALQDSSYSNQPQHF.

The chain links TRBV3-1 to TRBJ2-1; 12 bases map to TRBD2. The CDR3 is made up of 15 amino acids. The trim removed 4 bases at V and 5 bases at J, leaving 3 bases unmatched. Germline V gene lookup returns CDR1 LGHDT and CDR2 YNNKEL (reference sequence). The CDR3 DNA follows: TGTGCCAGCAGCCTTCTAGCGGGGGGGGACAATGAGCAGTTCTTC. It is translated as CASSLLAGGDNEQFF.

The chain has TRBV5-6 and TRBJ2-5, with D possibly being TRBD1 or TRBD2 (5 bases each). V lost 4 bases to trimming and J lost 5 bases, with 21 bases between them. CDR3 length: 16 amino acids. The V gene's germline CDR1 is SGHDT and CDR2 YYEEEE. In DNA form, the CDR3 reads TGTGCCAGCAGCCCCGGGCCCCTCCGTTGGGGGGAGACCCAGTACTTC. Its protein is CASSPGPLRWGETQYF.

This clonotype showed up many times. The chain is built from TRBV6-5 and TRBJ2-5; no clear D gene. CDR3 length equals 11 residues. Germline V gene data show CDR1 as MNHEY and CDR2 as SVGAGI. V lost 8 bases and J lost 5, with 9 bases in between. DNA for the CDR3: TGTGCCAGCTATAATTTGGAGACCCAGTACTTC. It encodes CASYNLETQYF.

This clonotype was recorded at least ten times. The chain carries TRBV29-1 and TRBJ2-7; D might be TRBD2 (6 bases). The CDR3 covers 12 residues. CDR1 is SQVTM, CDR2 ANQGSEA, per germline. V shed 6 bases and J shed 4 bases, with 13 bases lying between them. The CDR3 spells CSVGVGTYEQYF. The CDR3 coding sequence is TGCAGCGTAGGGGTTGGGACTTACGAGCAGTACTTC.

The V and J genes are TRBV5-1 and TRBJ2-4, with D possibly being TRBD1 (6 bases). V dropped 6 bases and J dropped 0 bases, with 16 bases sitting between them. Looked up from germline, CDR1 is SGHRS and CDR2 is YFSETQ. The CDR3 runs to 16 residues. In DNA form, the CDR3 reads TGCGCCAGCACCGCTGGGGGCCCCCTAGCCAAAAACATTCAGTACTTC. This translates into CASTAGGPLAKNIQYF.

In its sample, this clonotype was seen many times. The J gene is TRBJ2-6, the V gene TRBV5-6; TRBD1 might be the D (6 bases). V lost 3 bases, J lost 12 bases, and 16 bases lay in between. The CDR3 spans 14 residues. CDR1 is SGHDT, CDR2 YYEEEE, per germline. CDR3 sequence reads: CASSSLWGLSVLTF. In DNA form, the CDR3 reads TGTGCCAGCAGCTCCCTCTGGGGGCTCTCCGTCCTGACTTTC.

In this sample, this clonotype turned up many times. CDR3 sequence reads: CASGLPPGTDYGYTF. The DNA of the CDR3 is TGTGCTAGTGGTTTGCCTCCCGGGACGGATTATGGCTACACCTTC. The V call is TRBV12-5, the J call TRBJ1-2; the D gene is possibly TRBD1 (5 bases). From germline, CDR1 is LGHNT and CDR2 FRNRAP. V gave up 2 bases and J gave up 5 bases, with 15 bases separating them. The CDR3 covers 15 residues. The variable domain in full, with the rest retrieved from reference TRBV12-5 and TRBJ1-2, is DARVTQTPRHKVTEMGQEVTMRCQPILGHNTVFWYRQTMMQGLELLAYFRNRAPLDDSGMPKDRFSAEMPDATLATLKIQPSEPRDSAVYFCASGLPPGTDYGYTFGSGTRLTVV.

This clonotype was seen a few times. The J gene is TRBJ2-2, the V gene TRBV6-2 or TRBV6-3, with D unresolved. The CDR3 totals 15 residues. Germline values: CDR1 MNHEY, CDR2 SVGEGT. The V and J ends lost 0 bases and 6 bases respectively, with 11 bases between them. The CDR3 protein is CASSYSTLRSGELFF. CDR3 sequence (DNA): TGTGCCAGCAGTTACTCCACCCTACGCTCCGGGGAGCTGTTTTTT.